This TCR beta chain emerged from a study of healthy donors' naive CD4 and CD8 T cells. Study-wide points: Positive CDR3 charge linked to CD4+ cells, negative to CD8+ cells. Bias from naive T cell homeostatic proliferation was not addressed.

TCR libraries were built from 500 to 550 ng of total RNA by linear amplification. Under the authors' procedure: Some 77,000 TCR alpha transcripts were sequenced from about 5 healthy donors. From the reads, TCRdb called clonotypes with MiXCR, one entry per CDR3 protein. The V and J calls here are based on TCRdb, not the publication. The profile shows 150,000 to 200,000 distinct CDR3 sequences, around 80% of them singletons. The table lists this clonotype with a few counts. The antigen is unknown. Sequencing was done on a sample of naive CD4+ and CD8+ T cells sorted from blood, pooled from several donors. The sequence came from a pool of human donors in good health; the sample pools cells from several healthy donors.

The CDR3 is CASSESYQETQYF. The CDR3 nucleotides read TGTGCCAGCAGTGAGTCGTACCAAGAGACCCAGTACTTC. The V call is TRBV25-1, the J call TRBJ2-5, with no clear D. V shed 3 bases and J shed 0 bases, with 5 bases lying between them. This CDR3 contains 13 residues. In germline, CDR1 is MGHDK, CDR2 SYGVNS.